This T cell receptor (beta chain) is from a study of radiotherapy plus CTLA-4 blockade in lung cancer. Looking at the study overall: Of the patients, about 18% showed objective responses and about 30% attained disease control. The study, taken as a whole, reports: Expansion in blood of tumor-derived TCR clones was seen after radiotherapy plus ipilimumab. Among reported predictors of response, early blood T cell clone dynamics with interferon-beta performed best.

In regard to this clone: Its specificity is unknown.

Focal radiation plus CTLA-4 blockade with ipilimumab was administered to patients who had chemo-refractory metastatic non-small-cell lung cancer. CDR3 size: 14 residues. V dropped 5 bases and J dropped 4 bases, with 15 bases sitting between them. Germline CDR1 reads SGHTA; CDR2 reads FQGNSA. TCRdb's copy holds only in-frame clones and misses some; the assay was immunoSEQ multiplex PCR. The sample contains about 48,000 clones, 75% to 90% of which appear only once. This specimen was peripheral blood, taken from a patient treated with radiotherapy plus ipilimumab. The sequence was collected from a human donor with non-small cell lung cancer that progressed on radiotherapy plus ipilimumab. Some clones in this sample may be carry-over from other donors' samples. This chain uses TRBV7-2 with TRBJ2-7; possible D gene TRBD2, 6 bases. The CDR3 region has the DNA TGTGCCAGCAGCCCGAGGACTACTGTATACGAGCAGTACTTC. Translation: CASSPRTTVYEQYF.